A few counts support the clone carrying this TCR beta chain. Other DNA sequences in this sample translate to the same CDR3. The sample is drawn from a study of blood T cell repertoires in COVID-19. Study summary: Cohort 3 donors counted as recovered after two negative PCRs, clearance, or resolved symptoms. The cDNA or gDNA used as material had been derived from T cells, B-cell-depleted T cells, or PBMCs. The study drew acute and convalescent COVID-19 samples from the United States, Italy and Spain.

V was shortened by 0 bases and J by 0 bases, with 7 bases between the two germline ends. The CDR3 spans 15 residues. Germline V gene data show CDR1 as SGDLS and CDR2 as YYNGEE. Assignments of participants to cohorts depended upon their own reported clinical history. Assay: immunoSEQ multiplex PCR; the TCRdb copy retains only in-frame clones and omits some. Here the sample spans approximately 150,000 clones, 84% being singletons. The sequencing sample was made of PBMCs or T cells enriched from blood (not recorded which). The chain is built from TRBV9 and TRBJ2-1, with D maybe TRBD2 (6 bases). The TCR originated in a man in his fifties in a cohort exposed to, infected with or recovered from COVID-19 (not recorded which). The CDR3 sequence is CASSVGGTSYNEQFF. The CDR3, as DNA: TGTGCCAGCAGCGTAGGCGGGACCTCCTACAATGAGCAGTTCTTC.